This TCR beta chain was recorded in a study of breast tumors, draining lymph nodes, adjacent tissues. Broader study findings: Data fit most tumor T cells coming from lymph node, expanding in tumor. Compared with basal-like, luminal-like tumors shared significantly more repertoire with nontumor tissue. Tumor T cell lymph node origin was a supported hypothesis, not proven. Compared with lymph nodes, tumors were less diverse; compared with nontumor tissue, more.

About this clonotype: Its antigen is currently unknown.

Breast cancer patients provided tissue from their axillary draining lymph nodes. Trimming stripped 4 bases from V and 6 bases from J, with 13 bases between. Germline loops: CDR1 GTSNPN, CDR2 SVGIG (reference sequence). The CDR3 totals 13 residues. From the multiplex PCR reads, TCRdb called clonotypes with MiXCR, one entry per CDR3 protein. The table records around 120,000 distinct CDR3 sequences, less than 20% of them present only once. The TCR was taken from a female donor with breast cancer. Some clones in this sample may be carry-over from other donors' samples. J is TRBJ1-5 and V is TRBV30, with a tentative D call TRBD1 (5 bases). The sample consisted of axillary lymph node tissue. The CDR3 is CAWNGKGSQPQHF. The CDR3 DNA is TGTGCCTGGAACGGAAAGGGGAGTCAGCCCCAGCATTTT.